This T cell receptor beta chain was profiled in a study of OX40 agonist ivuxolimab in advanced cancers. Here immunoSEQ multiplex PCR was the method, and the copy in TCRdb shows in-frame clones only, minus some. The repertoire has tens of thousands of clones, roughly 88% of them found once; the top ten carry about 1.1%. The TCR was taken from an adult with an advanced solid tumor such as melanoma, head and neck, liver or kidney cancer. Sample: CD4+ or CD8+ T cells sorted from blood, taken in a trial of the OX40 agonist ivuxolimab.

The CDR3 coding sequence is TGCGCCAGCAGCGAACAGGGCTATGGCTACACCTTC. Protein sequence: CASSEQGYGYTF. The chain joins TRBV10-2 to TRBJ1-2, with a weak D call TRBD1 (6 bases). This CDR3 has 12 amino acids. V dropped 6 bases and J dropped 4 bases, with 9 bases sitting between them. Germline loops: CDR1 WSHSY, CDR2 SAAADI.